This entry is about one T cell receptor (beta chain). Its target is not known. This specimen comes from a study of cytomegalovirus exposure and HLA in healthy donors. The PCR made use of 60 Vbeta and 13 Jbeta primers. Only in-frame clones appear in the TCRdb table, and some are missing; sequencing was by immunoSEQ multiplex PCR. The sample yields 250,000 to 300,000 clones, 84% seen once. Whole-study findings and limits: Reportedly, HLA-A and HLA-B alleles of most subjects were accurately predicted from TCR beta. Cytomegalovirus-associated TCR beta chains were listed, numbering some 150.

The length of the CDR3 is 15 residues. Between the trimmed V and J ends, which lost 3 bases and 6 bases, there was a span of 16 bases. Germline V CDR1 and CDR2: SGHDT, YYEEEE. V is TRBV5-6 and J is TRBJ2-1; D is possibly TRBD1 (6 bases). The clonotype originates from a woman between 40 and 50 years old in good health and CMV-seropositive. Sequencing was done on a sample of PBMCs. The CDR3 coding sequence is TGTGCCAGCAGCTCGCCGTACGGACAGCGCAATGAGCAGTTCTTC. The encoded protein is CASSSPYGQRNEQFF.